The source of this T cell receptor beta chain is a study of CD8+ T cells in alopecia areata. This CDR3 is built from 17 residues. CDR1 and CDR2 (germline): SNHLY, FYNNEI. V dropped 3 bases and J dropped 4 bases, with 19 bases sitting between them. Alopecia areata patients gave lesional scalp punch biopsies and peripheral blood samples. cDNA reverse transcribed from extracted RNA served as the sequencing template. Profiling relied on immunoSEQ multiplex PCR, and the TCRdb table lists in-frame clones only, not all of them. This table holds some 12,000 clones, 60% found once. The chain recombines TRBV2 with TRBJ2-1; D uncertain. Sequencing was performed on skin. The TCR was taken from a human donor with alopecia areata. CDR3 in DNA: TGTGCCAGCAGTGATTATCCCCCCAAGGGTCTTTACAATGAGCAGTTCTTC. Amino acids: CASSDYPPKGLYNEQFF.